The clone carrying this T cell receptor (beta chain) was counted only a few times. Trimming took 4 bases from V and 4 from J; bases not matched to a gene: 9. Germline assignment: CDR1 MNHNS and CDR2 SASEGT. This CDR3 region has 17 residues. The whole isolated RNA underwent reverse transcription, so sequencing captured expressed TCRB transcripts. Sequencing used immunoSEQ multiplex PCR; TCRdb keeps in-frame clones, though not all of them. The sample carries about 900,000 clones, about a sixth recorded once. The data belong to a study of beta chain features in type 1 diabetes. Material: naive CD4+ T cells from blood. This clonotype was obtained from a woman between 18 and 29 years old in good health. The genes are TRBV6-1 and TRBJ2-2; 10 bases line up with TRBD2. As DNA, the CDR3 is TGTGCCAGCAGTGGAAGAGGACTAGCGGCCATCACCGGGGAGCTGTTTTTT. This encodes CASSGRGLAAITGELFF.